This T cell receptor (beta chain) was sequenced for a study of cytomegalovirus exposure and HLA in healthy donors (dated by TCRdb to 2017 to 2019). About the investigation overall: According to an earlier analysis of 550 to 700 of the donors, 150 million to 200 million T cells yielded 117 million unique TCR beta sequences and 276 Gb of sequence data. Around 320 gigabases of sequencing data and approximately 80 million unique TCR sequences were included in an early release covering roughly 600 HLA-typed donors. Of the 300 to 500 genotyped donors, 80% to 90% were placed in the genetic ancestry cluster associated with self-reported Caucasian donors. The study was designed to test whether signatures of past pathogen exposure could be identified by cataloging public T cell receptors. Using immunosequencing, the study profiled T cell repertoires from 500 to 800 subjects and related those repertoires to cytomegalovirus serostatus. A separate validation cohort of 100 to 150 different subjects was used in addition to the roughly 720-subject first cohort. To predict cytomegalovirus infection status, the study brought together high-throughput TCR immunosequencing, statistical association of individual TCRs with disease status, and machine learning. In a later analysis, previously published TCR beta repertoires from several hundred donors were re-analyzed and high-resolution HLA genotyping was added so that TCR occurrence patterns could be studied. Rather than drawing on any new phenotypic data, the later analysis identified candidate immune exposures from TCR beta sequences and the way those sequences occurred across donors. To decide whether each TCR beta V gene segment behaved as functional or pseudogenic, an earlier analysis of some 540 of the donors relied on high-throughput TCR beta sequencing. Donor age, sex, ethnicity and CMV serostatus were collected together with the repertoire data. In a later genetic analysis, genome-wide SNP genotypes for about 65% of the 666 donors were used, and that subset was treated as a discovery cohort. All discovery cohort repertoires had been generated using a single sequencing platform. HLA typing covered class I and class II loci at four-digit resolution. Typing coverage varied by locus: roughly 629-630 donors for A, B, C, DRB1 and DQB1; roughly 510 for DQA1; around 610 for DPA1; fewer than 480 for DPB1. A handful of DR-DQ haplotypes were treated as single units for association and clustering because of strong linkage in the cohort. Among 398 genotyped donors of the cohort, an average of roughly 240,000 unique TCR beta nucleotide sequences were sequenced per donor, 15% to 20% of them non-productive. General study outcomes and caveats: In a later analysis, HLA-associated TCR beta chains showed more clonal expansion and lower generation probabilities than non-associated chains that were equally common. According to a later genetic analysis, donors in an Asian-associated ancestry cluster had fewer N-insertions in productive TCRs than the approximately 630-donor mean. A further reported finding was that TCR beta sequences accurately predicted the HLA-A and HLA-B alleles for most subjects in the first cohort. The study listed 164 TCR beta chains as associated with cytomegalovirus. In an earlier analysis of fewer than 700 of the donors, most TCR beta V segments appeared in productive rearrangements about 87% or about 30% of the time, broadly matching IMGT annotations. Correlated functional status among segregating V segments might reflect linkage disequilibrium, but an unknown experimental factor could not be ruled out. In a later analysis, TCR association rates were found to vary across HLA loci, with the most associated TCRs seen for DRB1 alleles and the fewest for HLA-C alleles. The authors suggested that the approach could potentially be generalized to other disease states and immunological phenotypes. The earlier analysis of approximately 560 of the donors excluded roughly 17 rarely observed V segments, including chromosome 9 orphons, because counts were too low. According to a later analysis, most CMV-associated TCR beta chains appeared to be HLA-restricted, and the HLA associations seemed to be driven largely by CMV exposure. HLA typing was unavailable for some donors at each locus, so association tests used only the typed subset. An association between a missense DCLRE1C variant and V-gene and J-gene trimming of TCR beta chains was found in a later genetic analysis and replicated in an independent cohort. According to a later analysis, parvovirus B19, influenza, CMV and Epstein-Barr virus appeared linked to several top co-occurrence clusters. Sequencing depth was assumed to be roughly uniform across donors in the presence/absence analyses, though that assumption may not hold. The sequencing pipeline was judged likely to have produced a cluster of highly shared sequence variants as a technical artifact. The classifier was reported to diagnose cytomegalovirus status with high specificity and sensitivity in both the original and validation cohorts. This cohort had only TCR beta chains sequenced, and the lack of alpha or paired-chain data limited which features could be detected. At a false discovery rate of 0.05, a later analysis linked 15,000 to 20,000 TCR beta sequences to specific HLA alleles. Across donors, most TCR sequences were observed very rarely, whereas some public TCRs were present in many individuals. Because the 87-base-pair reads could not distinguish some IMGT-functional V segments, including TRBV6-2 and TRBV6-3, those segments were excluded. In vitro tests confirmed that a few of the cytomegalovirus-associated TCR beta chains recognize cytomegalovirus antigens. Assigning TCR associations to individual alleles was difficult when HLA alleles, especially DR and DQ, strongly co-occurred. For the cohort, immune exposure information was limited to CMV serostatus.

The library was built by means of the immunoSEQ multiplex PCR assay. For the multiplex PCR, a mixture combining 60 forward primers for TCR Vbeta segments and 13 reverse primers for TCR Jbeta segments was used. Amplification of the CDR3 region of rearranged TCR beta genes was performed with a multiplex PCR assay on genomic DNA. The amplified TCR beta libraries were sequenced on the Illumina HiSeq System as 87-base-pair reads. The source study handled its data this way. Across the 700 or so repertoires, a later analysis counted approximately 83 million unique TCR beta chains, 8.5 million to 12 million of which were shared by at least two donors. To remove PCR and sequencing errors, raw reads were error-corrected and collapsed into unique sequences using a nearest-neighbor algorithm that merged closely related sequences. V, D and J gene segments were assigned by aligning CDR3 sequences to IMGT reference sequences. For a sequence to be retained, a match of at least six nucleotides to both a V gene segment and a J gene segment was required. A rearrangement was called productive if the CDR3 had no stop codons and remained in frame with V and J, and every other rearrangement was called non-productive. Following IMGT convention, CDR3 was defined as the stretch from the second conserved V-encoded cysteine up to the conserved J-encoded phenylalanine. Sequences without an unambiguous match to a single V gene segment were excluded from the earlier analysis of 587 of the donors. In an earlier analysis of roughly 500 of the donors, V segments were called functional above 56.7% productive rearrangements and were called segregating when the between-donor standard deviation exceeded 5%. A statistical classification framework was developed to diagnose cytomegalovirus status using the catalog of TCR beta chain sequences. V and J gene assignment, in a later analysis, came from comparing TCR nucleotide sequences with IMGT/GENE-DB human TR gene sequences. The TCRdist pipeline was used in a later analysis to assign CDR3 sequences and most-parsimonious VDJ recombination scenarios. In a later analysis, every TCR beta chain was defined by the combination of its CDR3 amino acid sequence and its V-gene family, and reads without a unique V-gene family were dropped. In a later analysis, approximately 640 highly shared, low-generation-probability nucleotide sequences were removed to address suspected cross-contamination and a sequencing artifact. In a later analysis, a clonal expansion index was calculated for each public chain from normalized within-repertoire ranks of inferred template counts. Generation probabilities in a later analysis came from a VDJ recombination model fitted to out-of-frame rearrangements, and those results were checked against IGoR. In a later analysis, hypergeometric tests were used to score TCR-TCR, TCR-HLA and TCR-CMV co-occurrence, with a repertoire-size bias correction applied to TCR pairs. A later analysis estimated false discovery rates by permuting HLA or CMV assignments 20 times. In a later analysis, co-occurring TCRs were grouped using DBSCAN, with TCRdist sequence similarity added in when clustering inside HLA-allele-positive subsets. Co-occurrence clustering excluded repertoires with fewer than 30,000 or more than 120,000 public chains, plus five with anomalous nucleotide sharing. TCRdb mirrors the immuneACCESS table, restricted to in-frame sequences. Some clones are absent from its copies; in checked studies, under half trace to an unresolved V gene, and the reason for the others is unknown. V and J calls and clone size are copied from that table; D and trimming were computed from the DNA. This sample lists about 110,000 clones; 60% to 80% were detected once. The ten largest clones take up less than 3% of the sample.

A note on this clone: The clone's antigen remains unknown. No per-base quality is available; no much larger clone lies one base away.

The CDR3 contains 16 residues, cysteine and phenylalanine counted. Of the read, only the CDR3 DNA is kept; its 48 bases are in frame from base 1. CDR1 LNHNV and CDR2 YYDKDF were looked up in the germline V gene (reference sequence). V lost 0 bases and J lost 9 bases, and the count of bases not matched to a germline gene is 7. In total, about 650 healthy bone marrow donors made up the cohort. Cohort members were all nominally healthy when sampled, although unrecorded immune exposures were likely present. The donor was CMV seronegative and was included in the group of hundreds of seronegative cohort members. A peripheral blood sample was collected from each donor, and TCR beta sequencing was performed on peripheral blood mononuclear cells. The Qiagen DNeasy Blood Extraction Kit was used to extract genomic DNA from the blood cell samples.

The rearranged segments are TRBV15 and TRBJ2-1; 11 bases in between match TRBD2. The clonotype was recovered from a female donor in good health and CMV-seronegative. Sequenced: PBMCs. The CDR3 sequence is CATSREGIAGGVEQFF. The nucleotide sequence reads TGTGCCACCAGCAGAGAAGGGATAGCGGGAGGGGTTGAGCAGTTCTTC.